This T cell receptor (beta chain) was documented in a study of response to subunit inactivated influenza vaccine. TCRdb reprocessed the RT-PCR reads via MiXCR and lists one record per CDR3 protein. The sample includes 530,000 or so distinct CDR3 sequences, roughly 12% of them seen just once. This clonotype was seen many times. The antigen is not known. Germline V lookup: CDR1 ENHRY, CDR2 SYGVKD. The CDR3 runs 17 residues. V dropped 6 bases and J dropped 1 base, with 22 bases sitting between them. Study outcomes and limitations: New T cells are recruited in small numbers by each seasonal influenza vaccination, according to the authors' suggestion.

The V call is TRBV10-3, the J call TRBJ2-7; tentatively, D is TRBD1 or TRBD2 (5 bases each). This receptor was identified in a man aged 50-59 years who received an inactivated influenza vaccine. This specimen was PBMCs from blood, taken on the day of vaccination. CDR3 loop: CAIRGEKGRALSYEQYF. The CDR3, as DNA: TGTGCCATCAGGGGGGAAAAGGGCAGGGCCTTATCCTACGAGCAGTACTTC.